These 14 T cell receptor beta chains came from one sample sequenced in a study of blood T cells in healthy people across ages. With a J-beta primer mix and a sample-barcoded 5' primer, a second PCR ran 7 to 11 cycles. TCRdb re-called the 5' RACE reads with MiXCR, one entry per CDR3 protein. Counted here are 1.5 million to 2 million distinct CDR3 sequences, 49% occurring once; the ten biggest clones make up over 2%. Sequencing input: blood. The receptors derive from a woman aged 40-49 years in good health.

The chain uses TRBV5-6 and TRBJ2-7, with a possible D match to TRBD2 (7 bases). Germline V lookup: CDR1 SGHDT, CDR2 YYEEEE. The length of the CDR3 is 16 residues. Trimming stripped 0 bases from V and 0 bases from J, with 13 bases between. CDR3 DNA sequence: TGTGCCAGCAGCTTGGTTTGGGGGGGCGCCTCCTACGAGCAGTACTTC. Translated, it gives CASSLVWGGASYEQYF.

This rearrangement joins TRBV13 to TRBJ2-7; D might be TRBD1 (5 bases). CDR3 length equals 15 residues. The ends were cut back, 3 bases at V and 2 bases at J, with 14 bases in the middle. Germline V CDR1 and CDR2: PRHDT, FYEKMQ (reference sequence). CDR3 sequence (DNA): TGTGCCAGCAGCTTGACAGACTCGATTACCTACGAGCAGTACTTC. This sequence encodes CASSLTDSITYEQYF.

The chain links TRBV24-1 to TRBJ2-3, with 8 bases lining up with TRBD1. The CDR3 length is 17 residues. With V trimmed by 3 bases and J by 0 bases, 7 bases remained unmatched. The germline CDR1 and CDR2 sequences are KGHDR and SFDVKD. CDR3 loop: CATSDPRGRHSTDTQYF. For the CDR3, the DNA is TGTGCCACCAGTGATCCCAGGGGGCGTCATAGCACAGATACGCAGTATTTT.

The gene calls are TRBV7-2 and TRBJ1-2; weak D call: TRBD1 (6 bases). CDR3 size: 15 residues. The germline V and J ends were trimmed by 5 bases and 2 bases, with 15 bases remaining between them. Looked up from germline, CDR1 is SGHTA and CDR2 is FQGNSA. This CDR3 reads CASSPDRTANYGYTF. The CDR3, as DNA: TGTGCCAGCAGCCCGGATAGGACAGCGAACTATGGCTACACCTTC.

This clonotype was found a few times. The chain recombines TRBV25-1 with TRBJ1-6; tentatively, D is TRBD1 (6 bases). Germline-derived CDR1 and CDR2 are MGHDK and SYGVNS. This CDR3 has 13 amino acids. V dropped 6 bases and J dropped 9 bases, with 12 bases sitting between them. The CDR3 region has the DNA TGTGCCAGCAGAACAGGACAGCGTTCACCCCTCCACTTT. Encoded protein: CASRTGQRSPLHF.

This sequence joins TRBV5-6 and TRBJ1-5; D is uncertain. The CDR3 loop spans 14 amino acids. Trimming stripped 4 bases from V and 10 bases from J, with 18 bases between. Germline lookup yields CDR1 SGHDT and CDR2 YYEEEE. The CDR3 nucleotides read TGTGCCAGCAGCCCGGAGGCGGCAATCAGCCCCCAGCATTTT. It is translated as CASSPEAAISPQHF.

V usage is TRBV6-4 and J usage is TRBJ2-3; TRBD1 agrees at 8 bases. With 3 bases clipped from V and 4 bases from J, the junction kept 6 bases outside the gene matches. Germline V gives CDR1 MRHNA, CDR2 SNTAGT. This CDR3 is built from 15 residues. CDR3 DNA sequence: TGTGCCAGCAGTGATACAGGGGGATCGGCAGATACGCAGTATTTT. Its translation: CASSDTGGSADTQYF.

This chain joins TRBV12-3 or TRBV12-4 and TRBJ2-7, with TRBD2 matching over 8 bases. CDR3 size: 14 residues. Germline trimming cut 7 bases from V and 6 bases from J; bases unmatched to any gene: 11. The CDR3 sequence is CASTPGLGSSEQYF. Written as DNA, the CDR3 is TGTGCCAGCACCCCGGGACTAGGAAGTTCCGAGCAGTACTTC.

CDR3 nucleotide sequence: TGCGCCAGCAGCCAGGACAGGGGTTTTTCTGAAAAACTGTTTTTT. Protein: CASSQDRGFSEKLFF. The V gene is TRBV4-1, the J gene TRBJ1-4; 9 nucleotides align to TRBD1. Germline V gene data show CDR1 as MGHRA and CDR2 as YSYEKL. Trimming removed 3 bases from V and 7 bases from J; junction bases left unmatched: 6. The CDR3 covers 15 residues.

This clonotype appeared many times. The chain couples TRBV12-3 or TRBV12-4 to TRBJ1-5; D remains ambiguous. The V end was cut by 3 bases, the J end by 0 bases, with 3 bases between. The CDR3 has 13 residues. CDR3 protein: CASSLTSNQPQHF. CDR3 nucleotide sequence: TGTGCCAGCAGTTTGACTAGCAATCAGCCCCAGCATTTT.

The chain is built from TRBV2 and TRBJ1-2; possible D gene TRBD1, 5 bases. The V gene lost 0 bases and the J gene lost 8 bases, with 31 bases spanning the gap. Germline CDR1 reads SNHLY; CDR2 reads FYNNEI. The length of the CDR3 is 20 residues. For the CDR3, the DNA is TGTGCCAGCAGTGAAGCTCTGGGTGCGGGGACCCCGCTGGCTACTGGGGGCTACACCTTC. Its protein is CASSEALGAGTPLATGGYTF.

This clonotype was counted a few times. V gene TRBV9 combines with J gene TRBJ2-3, with a tentative D call TRBD2 (6 bases). This CDR3 has 17 amino acids. The V end lost 0 bases, the J end lost 3 bases, and 17 bases lay between the germline ends. In germline, CDR1 is SGDLS, CDR2 YYNGEE. The CDR3 DNA reads as TGTGCCAGCAGCGTAGTTGGGACTCCAAAGGGTACAGATACGCAGTATTTT. Its protein product is CASSVVGTPKGTDTQYF.

This clonotype was seen only a few times. This rearrangement joins TRBV11-2 to TRBJ2-7, with TRBD1 identical over 9 bases. CDR1 SGHAT and CDR2 FQNNGV come from the germline V gene. V was clipped by 4 bases and J by 4 bases; unmatched bases: 5. This CDR3 has 14 amino acids. The DNA for the CDR3 is TGTGCCAGCAGCTATACCGGGACAGGGTACGAGCAGTACTTC. Its translation is CASSYTGTGYEQYF.

This clonotype was recorded only once. V is TRBV10-3 and J is TRBJ2-3; a possible D gene is TRBD1 (6 bases). This CDR3 contains 12 residues. The V end was cut by 8 bases, the J end by 5 bases, with 11 bases between. CDR1 and CDR2 (germline): ENHRY, SYGVKD. The CDR3, as DNA: TGTGCCATCGGTATACAGGGAGATACGCAGTATTTT. It yields the protein CAIGIQGDTQYF.